This T cell receptor (beta chain) comes out of a study of T cell responses to AZD1222 COVID-19 vaccine. Study findings and constraints: There were mostly white British donors and more females than males, and clonal diversity was possibly underestimated.

This clone has just a few counts. Its antigen is unidentified. Produced via immunoSEQ multiplex PCR; TCRdb's table is partial and in-frame only. The table has under 200,000 clones, more than 75% seen once. Here the sequenced sample was peripheral blood, taken 28 days after the second AZD1222 dose. The TCR was taken from an adult who received the AZD1222 COVID-19 vaccine.

The CDR3 DNA reads as TGTGCCAGCAGTTATATAAACACCATATATTTT. Amino acids: CASSYINTIYF. This chain links TRBV6-5 with TRBJ1-3; D not resolved. The ends were cut back, 3 bases at V and 6 bases at J, with 3 bases in the middle. The CDR3 is 11 residues long. CDR1 is MNHEY and CDR2 is SVGAGI in the germline V gene.